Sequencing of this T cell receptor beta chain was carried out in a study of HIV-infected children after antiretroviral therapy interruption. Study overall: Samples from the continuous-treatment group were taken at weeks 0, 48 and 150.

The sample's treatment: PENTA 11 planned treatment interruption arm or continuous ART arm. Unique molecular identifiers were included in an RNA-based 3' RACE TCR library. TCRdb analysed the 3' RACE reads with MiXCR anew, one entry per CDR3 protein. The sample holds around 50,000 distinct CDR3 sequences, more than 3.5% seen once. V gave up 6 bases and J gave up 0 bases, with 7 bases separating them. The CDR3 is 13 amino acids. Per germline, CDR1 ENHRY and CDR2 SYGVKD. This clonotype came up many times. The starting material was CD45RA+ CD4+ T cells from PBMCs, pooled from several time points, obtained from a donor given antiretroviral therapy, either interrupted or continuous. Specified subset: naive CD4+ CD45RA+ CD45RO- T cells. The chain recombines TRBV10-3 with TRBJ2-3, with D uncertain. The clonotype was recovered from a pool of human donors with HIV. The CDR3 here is CAIRDASTDTQYF. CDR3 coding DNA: TGTGCCATCAGGGATGCAAGCACAGATACGCAGTATTTT.